This TCR beta chain was recorded in a study of T cell responses to AZD1222 COVID-19 vaccine. Study conclusions and caveats: Receipt of two AZD1222 doses was followed by a rise in Spike-specific TCR breadth and depth. Donors skewed white British and female; clonal diversity was possibly underestimated. Seropositive AZD1222 recipients at baseline numbered only five or six.

The CDR3 spans 11 residues. V was cut by 2 bases and J by 8 bases, with 3 bases left in between. In the case of this clone: The antigen is unknown.

Some second doses came at about 4 weeks and others at about 12 weeks; these were pooled. Produced via immunoSEQ multiplex PCR; TCRdb's table is partial and in-frame only. The top ten clones hold roughly 2.7% of a sample with fewer than 120,000 clones, 80% to 95% of them seen once. The rearrangement joins TRBV12-3 or TRBV12-4 to TRBJ2-2, with unresolved D. This TCR was sampled from an adult who received the AZD1222 COVID-19 vaccine. Source: peripheral blood, taken 28 days after the second AZD1222 dose. CDR3 nucleotide sequence: TGTGCCAGCAGTTTACTTGGGGAGCTGTTTTTT. Its translation: CASSLLGELFF.